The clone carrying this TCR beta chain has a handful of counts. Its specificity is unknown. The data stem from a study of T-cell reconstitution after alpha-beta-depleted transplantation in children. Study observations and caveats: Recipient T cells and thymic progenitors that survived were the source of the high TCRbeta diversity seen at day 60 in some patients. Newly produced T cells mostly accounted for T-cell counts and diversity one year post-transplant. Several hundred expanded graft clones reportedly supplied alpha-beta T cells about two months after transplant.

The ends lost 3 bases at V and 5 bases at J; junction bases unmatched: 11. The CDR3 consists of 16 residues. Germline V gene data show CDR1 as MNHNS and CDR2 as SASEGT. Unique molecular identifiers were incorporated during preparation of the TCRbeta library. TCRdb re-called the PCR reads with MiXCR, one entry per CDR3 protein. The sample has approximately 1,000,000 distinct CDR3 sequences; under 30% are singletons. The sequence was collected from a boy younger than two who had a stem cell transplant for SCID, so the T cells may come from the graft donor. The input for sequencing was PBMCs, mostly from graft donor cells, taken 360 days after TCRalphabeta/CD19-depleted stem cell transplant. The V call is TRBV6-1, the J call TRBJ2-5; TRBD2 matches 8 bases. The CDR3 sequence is CASSEGLAGLGETQYF. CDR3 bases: TGTGCCAGCAGTGAGGGGTTAGCGGGGCTGGGGGAGACCCAGTACTTC.